This TCR beta chain was identified in a study of PD-L1 blockade in urothelial cancer. Some clones are missing from TCRdb's copy, which holds only in-frame ones; the method was immunoSEQ multiplex PCR. This sample yields 45,000 to 60,000 clones, of which about 90% are seen a single time; 7.6% belongs to the top ten. The germline gives CDR1 SEHNR, CDR2 FQNEAQ (reference sequence). The CDR3 has 15 residues. Between the trimmed V and J ends, which lost 1 base and 0 bases, there was a span of 6 bases. Patient sample counts ranged from 1 to 8, pretreatment and on-treatment. The source material was PBMCs, sampled around atezolizumab (anti-PD-L1) treatment. The sequence was obtained from a man aged 60 to 69 with urothelial cancer. The chain uses TRBV7-9 and TRBJ1-4; D remains unclear. The DNA of the CDR3 is TGTGCCAGCAGCTTAGGGCAGGCAACTAATGAAAAACTGTTTTTT. This gives the protein CASSLGQATNEKLFF.